The clone carrying this TCR beta chain was counted ten times or more. No antigen is known for it. The germline V and J ends were trimmed by 3 bases and 3 bases, with 5 bases remaining between them. The CDR3 is 12 amino acids. TCRdb re-analysed the 5' RACE reads in MiXCR, keeping a single row per CDR3 protein. The sample includes 50,000 or so distinct CDR3 sequences, around 3.4% of them seen just once. This entry belongs to a study of neurological immune-mediated disorders. Study summary: The roughly 34 multiple sclerosis patients comprised about 30 that were relapsing-remitting and 3 that were secondary progressive. Study-wide results and caveats: Whereas HTLV-1-associated myelopathy showed the most TCR clonal expansion, multiple sclerosis showed the least, with levels below those of healthy controls.

Sequencing was done on a sample of PBMCs. V gene TRBV12-3 or TRBV12-4 combines with J gene TRBJ1-1; D not certain. This receptor was obtained from a woman in her fifties or sixties with multiple sclerosis. CDR3 sequence reads: CASSLSDTEAFF. Written as DNA, the CDR3 is TGTGCCAGCAGTTTGTCAGACACTGAAGCTTTCTTT.